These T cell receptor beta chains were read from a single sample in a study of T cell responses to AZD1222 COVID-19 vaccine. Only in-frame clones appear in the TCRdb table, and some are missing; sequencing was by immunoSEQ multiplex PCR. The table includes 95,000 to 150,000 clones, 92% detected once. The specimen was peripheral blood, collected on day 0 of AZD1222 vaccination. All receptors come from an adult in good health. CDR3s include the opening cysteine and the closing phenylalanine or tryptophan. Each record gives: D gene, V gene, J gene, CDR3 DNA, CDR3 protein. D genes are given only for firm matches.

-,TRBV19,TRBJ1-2,TGTGCCAGTAGTATAGGAGTTAACTATGGCTACACCTTC,CASSIGVNYGYTF
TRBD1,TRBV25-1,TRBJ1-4,TGTGCCAGTCGGGACAGCGAGAATGAAAAACTGTTTTTT,CASRDSENEKLFF
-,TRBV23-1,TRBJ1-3,TGCGCCAGCAGTCAACCCCCCGGGACGCTGGGCTCTGGAAACACCATATATTTT,CASSQPPGTLGSGNTIYF
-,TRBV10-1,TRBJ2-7,TGCGCCAGCAGCGTCGGACGGAACCCTGAGCAGTACTTC,CASSVGRNPEQYF
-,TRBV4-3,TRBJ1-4,TGCGCCAGCAGCCAAGGGGACGGTGCAACTAATGAAAAACTGTTTTTT,CASSQGDGATNEKLFF
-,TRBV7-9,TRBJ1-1,TGTGCCAGCAGCTTACAGAGCAACACTGAAGCTTTCTTT,CASSLQSNTEAFF
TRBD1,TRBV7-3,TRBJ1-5,TGTGCCAGCAGCTTAACAGGGGGCGGCAATCAGCCCCAGCATTTT,CASSLTGGGNQPQHF
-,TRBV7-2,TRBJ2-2,TGTGCCAGCAACCCCTCACAGGGCGGGACCGGGGAGCTGTTTTTT,CASNPSQGGTGELFF
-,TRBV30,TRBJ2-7,TGTGCCTGGAGTGTAAGGCCAGGGTGGAACGAGCAGTACTTC,CAWSVRPGWNEQYF
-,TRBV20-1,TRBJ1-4,TGCAGTGCTAGAGAGTATGAAAAACTGTTTTTT,CSAREYEKLFF
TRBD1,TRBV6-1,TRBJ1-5,TGTGCCAGCAGTGATGTGGGACAGGGACACAATCAGCCCCAGCATTTT,CASSDVGQGHNQPQHF
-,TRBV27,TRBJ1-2,TGTGCCAGCAGGGGGGCAGGGCTCGGCTATGGCTACACCTTC,CASRGAGLGYGYTF
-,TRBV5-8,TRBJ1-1,TGTGCCAGCACTTGGGGGGGCAGGGTGAACACTGAAGCTTTCTTT,CASTWGGRVNTEAFF
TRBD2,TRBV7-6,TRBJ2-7,TGTGCCAGCAGCTTGCTCAGCGGGGGGACAACCTACGAGCAGTACTTC,CASSLLSGGTTYEQYF
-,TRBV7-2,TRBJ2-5,TGTGCCAGCAGCTCGGCGGGAAGCGGAACCCTGGGGACAGAGACCCAGTACTTC,CASSSAGSGTLGTETQYF
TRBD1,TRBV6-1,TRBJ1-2,TGTGCCAGCAGTGAACACCCGGACAGGGGAAGCGGCTACACCTTC,CASSEHPDRGSGYTF
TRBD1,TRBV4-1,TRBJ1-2,TGCGCCAGCAGCCGGTCCCGACAGGGGGAAGGCTACACCTTC,CASSRSRQGEGYTF
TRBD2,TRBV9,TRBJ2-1,TGTGCCAGCAGCGGCGGTACCGGGACTAGTTCTTACAATGAGCAGTTCTTC,CASSGGTGTSSYNEQFF
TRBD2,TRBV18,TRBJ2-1,TGTGCCAGCTCACCGCCCGGGACTAGAGGGTACAATGAGCAGTTCTTC,CASSPPGTRGYNEQFF
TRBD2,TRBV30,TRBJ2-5,TGTGCCGGGACTAGCGGGCTTCAAGAGACCCAGTACTTC,CAGTSGLQETQYF
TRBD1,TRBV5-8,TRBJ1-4,TGTGCCAGCCGCGACAGGGCTGATAATGAAAAACTGTTTTTT,CASRDRADNEKLFF
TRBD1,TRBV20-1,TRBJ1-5,TGCAGTGCTAGTCCCGACAGGGCTGATCAGCCCCAGCATTTT,CSASPDRADQPQHF
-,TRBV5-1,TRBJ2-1,TGCGCCAGCAGCTCCAAACTGGGGAGCTCCTACAATGAGCAGTTCTTC,CASSSKLGSSYNEQFF
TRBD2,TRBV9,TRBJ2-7,TGTGCCAGCAGCGTATCGGGGGGGTCGCCCTACGAGCAGTACTTC,CASSVSGGSPYEQYF
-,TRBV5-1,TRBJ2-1,TGCGCCAGCAGCTTGGTGGTCAGCTCCTACAATGAGCAGTTCTTC,CASSLVVSSYNEQFF
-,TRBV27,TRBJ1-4,TGTGCCAGCAGTTTGTGGGCTACTAATGAAAAACTGTTTTTT,CASSLWATNEKLFF